This T cell receptor (beta chain) originates from a study of graft-versus-host responses after intestinal transplantation. Study-wide background: All recipients got anti-thymocyte globulin induction, then tacrolimus and steroids for approximately three years.

Notes on the study in general: In recipient marrow, GvH clones were found, and some appeared first in ileum or blood. Early declines in HvG clones that occurred post-transplant were associated with peak circulating GvH clone levels. The presence of high graft-versus-host to host-versus-graft clonal ratios in allografts characterized patients with graft-donor T cell macrochimerism.

This clone has only a few counts. What it recognizes is unknown. Measured with immunoSEQ multiplex PCR; TCRdb has only the in-frame clones, and not every one. The table shows 80,000 to 100,000 clones, with about four fifths occurring only once. V shed 2 bases and J shed 7 bases, with 18 bases lying between them. There are 15 residues in the CDR3. Germline CDR1 reads LNHNV; CDR2 reads YYDKDF (reference sequence). This clonotype was obtained from a human donor who received an intestinal transplant. Sequencing was performed on unstimulated CD8+ T cells sorted from spleen or lymph node cells, taken before intestinal transplant. The chain is built from TRBV15 and TRBJ2-7, with D perhaps matching TRBD2 (6 bases). The CDR3 nucleotides are TGTGCCACCAGCAGAACCCGGGAGTCACCGGGAGAGCAGTACTTC. Encoded protein: CATSRTRESPGEQYF.